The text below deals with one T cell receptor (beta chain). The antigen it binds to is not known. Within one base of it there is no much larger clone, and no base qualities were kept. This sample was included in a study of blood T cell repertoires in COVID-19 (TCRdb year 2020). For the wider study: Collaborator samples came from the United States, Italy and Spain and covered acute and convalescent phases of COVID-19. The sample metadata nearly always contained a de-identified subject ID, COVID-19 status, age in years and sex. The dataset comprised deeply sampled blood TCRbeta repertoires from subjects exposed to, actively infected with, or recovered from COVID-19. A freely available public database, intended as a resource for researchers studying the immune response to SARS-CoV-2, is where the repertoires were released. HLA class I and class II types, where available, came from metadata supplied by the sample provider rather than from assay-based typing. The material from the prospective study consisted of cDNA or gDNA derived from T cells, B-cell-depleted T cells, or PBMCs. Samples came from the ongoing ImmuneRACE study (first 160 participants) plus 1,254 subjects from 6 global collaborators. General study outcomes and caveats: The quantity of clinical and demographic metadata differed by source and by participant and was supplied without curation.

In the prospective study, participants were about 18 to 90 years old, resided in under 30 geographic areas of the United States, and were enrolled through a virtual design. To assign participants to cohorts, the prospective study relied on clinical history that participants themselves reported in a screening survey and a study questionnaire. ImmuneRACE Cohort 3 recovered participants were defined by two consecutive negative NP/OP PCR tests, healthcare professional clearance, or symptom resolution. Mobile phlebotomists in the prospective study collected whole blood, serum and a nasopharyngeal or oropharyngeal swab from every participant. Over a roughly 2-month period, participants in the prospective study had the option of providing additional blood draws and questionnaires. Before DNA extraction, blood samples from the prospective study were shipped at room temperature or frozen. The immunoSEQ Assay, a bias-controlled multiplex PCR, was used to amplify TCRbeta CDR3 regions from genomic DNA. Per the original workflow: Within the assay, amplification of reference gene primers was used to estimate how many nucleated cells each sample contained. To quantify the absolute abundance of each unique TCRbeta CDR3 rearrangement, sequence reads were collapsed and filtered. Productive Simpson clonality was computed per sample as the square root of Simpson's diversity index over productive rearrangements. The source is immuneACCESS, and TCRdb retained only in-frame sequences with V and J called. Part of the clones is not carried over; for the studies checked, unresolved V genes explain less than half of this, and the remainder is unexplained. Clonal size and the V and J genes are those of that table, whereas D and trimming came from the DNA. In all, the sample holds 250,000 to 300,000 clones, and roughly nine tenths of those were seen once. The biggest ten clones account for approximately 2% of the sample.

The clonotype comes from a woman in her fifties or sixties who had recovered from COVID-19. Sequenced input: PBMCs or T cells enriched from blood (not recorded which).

The CDR3 reads as follows: CASSYPGQVQSEQFF. The nucleotides read TGTGCCAGCAGTTACCCGGGACAGGTACAGAGTGAGCAGTTCTTC. The sequence links TRBV6-6 to TRBJ2-1; the central 8 bases match TRBD1. CDR1 and CDR2, looked up from the germline V gene (reference sequence), are MNHNY and SVGAGI. V has 2 bases trimmed and J has 9 bases trimmed; junction bases matching no gene number 9. The CDR3 runs 15 residues from the cysteine to the phenylalanine. Only the CDR3 region is kept as DNA, spanning 45 bases read in frame from base 1.